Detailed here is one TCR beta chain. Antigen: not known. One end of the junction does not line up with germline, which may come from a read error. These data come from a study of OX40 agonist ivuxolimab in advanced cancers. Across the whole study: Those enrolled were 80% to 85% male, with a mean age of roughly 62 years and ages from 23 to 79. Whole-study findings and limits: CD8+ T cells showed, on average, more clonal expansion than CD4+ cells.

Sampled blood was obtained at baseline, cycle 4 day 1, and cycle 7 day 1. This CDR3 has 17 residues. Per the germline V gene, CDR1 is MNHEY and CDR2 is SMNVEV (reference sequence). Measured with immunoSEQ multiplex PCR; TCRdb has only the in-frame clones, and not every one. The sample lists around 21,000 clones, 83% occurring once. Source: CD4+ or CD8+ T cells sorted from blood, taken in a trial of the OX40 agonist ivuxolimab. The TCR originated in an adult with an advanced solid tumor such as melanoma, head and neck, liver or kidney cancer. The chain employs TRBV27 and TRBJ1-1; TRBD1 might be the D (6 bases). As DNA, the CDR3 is TGTACCAGCAGTTTTTTGTTCGGGGGCCCCCCGAACACTGAAGCTTTCTTT. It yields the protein CTSSFLFGGPPNTEAFF.